Each of the 13 T cell receptor beta chains below was sequenced from the same sample in a study of T cells after yellow fever vaccination. MiXCR, run by TCRdb on the 5' RACE reads, gives a single entry per CDR3 protein. Of a few hundred thousand distinct CDR3 sequences in the sample, 6.2% were seen once. The sample consisted of PBMCs, taken 5 days after the yellow fever booster vaccination. These receptors came from a man under 40 who received the YFV17D yellow fever vaccine.

The J gene is TRBJ2-1, the V gene TRBV7-3; tentatively, D is TRBD2 (6 bases). CDR3 length: 14 residues. Germline CDR1 SGHTA, CDR2 FQGTGA. Trimming removed 0 bases from V and 7 bases from J, with 10 bases in between. CDR3 bases: TGTGCCAGCAGCTTAACCGGGACTCCAAATGAGCAGTTCTTC. This sequence encodes CASSLTGTPNEQFF.

This clonotype appeared a few times. This chain uses TRBV12-5 with TRBJ2-1, with D unclear. Germline CDR1 is LGHNT and CDR2 is FRNRAP. This CDR3 region has 15 residues. V shed 5 bases and J shed 1 base, with 12 bases lying between them. CDR3 protein: CASGIHVGSYNEQFF. CDR3 bases: TGTGCTAGTGGTATACATGTTGGGTCCTACAATGAGCAGTTCTTC.

This clonotype was counted many times. J is TRBJ2-7 and V is TRBV6-2 or TRBV6-3; D is uncertain. Germline loops: CDR1 MNHEY, CDR2 SVGEGT. V lost 0 bases and J 3 bases, leaving 9 bases between the germline ends. This CDR3 region has 14 residues. The CDR3 reads CASSYSNSYYEQYF. The CDR3, as DNA: TGTGCCAGCAGTTACTCGAACAGTTACTACGAGCAGTACTTC.

This clonotype was observed a few times. The chain links TRBV6-1 to TRBJ2-3, with TRBD2 matching over 10 bases. The trim removed 2 bases at V and 7 bases at J, leaving 3 bases unmatched. CDR1 is MNHNS and CDR2 is SASEGT in the germline V gene. The CDR3 has 14 residues. Here the CDR3 reads CASSELAGVNTQYF. The DNA of the CDR3 is TGTGCCAGCAGTGAACTAGCGGGAGTCAATACGCAGTATTTT.

Comments on this clonotype: At one boundary the junction diverges from the germline segment, which might be a read error. This chain connects TRBV7-9 to TRBJ2-7; 8 nucleotides match TRBD1. The CDR3 spans 14 residues. Per the germline V gene, CDR1 is SEHNR and CDR2 is FQNEAQ (reference sequence). CDR3 in DNA: TGTGCCATCAGCCTCGGACAGGGAACCTACGAGCAGTACTTC. Its translation: CAISLGQGTYEQYF.

This clonotype was observed a few times. The genes are TRBV29-1 and TRBJ2-5, with TRBD1 matching 7 bases. V was clipped by 7 bases and J by 5 bases; unmatched bases: 7. Germline CDR1 reads SQVTM; CDR2 reads ANQGSEA. There are 12 residues in the CDR3. CDR3 in DNA: TGCAGCGCCGCTGGGGGACAGGAGACCCAGTACTTC. Translating it yields CSAAGGQETQYF.

This clonotype was seen ten or more times. J is TRBJ2-2 and V is TRBV7-9; TRBD1 aligns across 8 bases. V was clipped by 5 bases and J by 4 bases; unmatched bases: 12. The CDR3 loop spans 17 amino acids. Germline CDR1 reads SEHNR; CDR2 reads FQNEAQ (reference sequence). The CDR3 coding sequence is TGTGCCAGCAGCCCCCCGGGACAGGCGCGCGGCACCGGGGAGCTGTTTTTT. Translated: CASSPPGQARGTGELFF.

Only a few counts were recorded for this clonotype. This chain connects TRBV5-1 to TRBJ2-2, with D perhaps matching TRBD1 (6 bases). Per the germline V gene, CDR1 is SGHRS and CDR2 is YFSETQ. Trimming pared 0 bases from V and 6 bases from J, leaving 9 bases between. This CDR3 has 14 amino acids. The CDR3 protein is CASSLDRVSGELFF. CDR3 nucleotides: TGCGCCAGCAGCTTGGACAGGGTTTCCGGGGAGCTGTTTTTT.

This chain connects TRBV3-1 to TRBJ2-1; 11 bases are shared with TRBD2. The CDR3 extends over 17 amino acids. Germline V gene data show CDR1 as LGHDT and CDR2 as YNNKEL (reference sequence). Trimming took 1 base from V and 7 from J; bases not matched to a gene: 9. This chain's CDR3 is CASSQVPIAGGPNEQFF. CDR3 sequence (DNA): TGTGCCAGCAGCCAAGTTCCCATAGCGGGGGGGCCGAATGAGCAGTTCTTC.

The gene calls are TRBV7-2 and TRBJ1-2; D call uncertain. Looked up from germline, CDR1 is SGHTA and CDR2 is FQGNSA. CDR3 length equals 15 residues. V lost 6 bases, J lost 4 bases, and 18 bases lay in between. The CDR3 nucleotides are TGTGCCAGCAGTAATAAGACCCCGGAACCCTATGGCTACACCTTC. Encoded protein: CASSNKTPEPYGYTF. Using reference TRBV7-2 and TRBJ1-2 for the parts outside the CDR3, the full variable domain is GAGVSQSPSNKVTEKGKDVELRCDPISGHTALYWYRQSLGQGLEFLIYFQGNSAPDKSGLPSDRFSAERTGGSVSTLTIQRTQQEDSAVYLCASSNKTPEPYGYTFGSGTRLTVV.

This clonotype came up a few times. The genes are TRBV7-2 and TRBJ2-1; D remains unclear. Trimming removed 1 base at V and 9 bases at J, with 13 bases between. Germline loops: CDR1 SGHTA, CDR2 FQGNSA. There are 14 residues in the CDR3. In nucleotides, the CDR3 is TGTGCCAGCAGCTTAGACGGGCTAGGCGGTGAGCAGTTCTTC. Residues: CASSLDGLGGEQFF.

The chain carries TRBV7-2 and TRBJ2-5; 11 bases fit TRBD2. Germline-derived CDR1 and CDR2 are SGHTA and FQGNSA. With V trimmed by 5 bases and J by 4 bases, 6 bases remained unmatched. This CDR3 spans 15 amino acids. The CDR3 loop is CASSPGLAVTETQYF. As DNA, the CDR3 is TGTGCCAGCAGCCCGGGACTAGCGGTTACAGAGACCCAGTACTTC.

There are a few counts of this clonotype. The junction does not match germline at one end; this may be a read error. This chain connects TRBV20-1 to TRBJ2-1, with 8 nucleotides matching TRBD2. Germline lookup yields CDR1 DFQATT and CDR2 SNEGSKA (reference sequence). The CDR3 spans 16 residues. As DNA, the CDR3 is TGCTGTGCTAGAGCCTTAGCGGGAATCTCCTACAATGAGCAGTTCTTC. Translation: CCARALAGISYNEQFF.